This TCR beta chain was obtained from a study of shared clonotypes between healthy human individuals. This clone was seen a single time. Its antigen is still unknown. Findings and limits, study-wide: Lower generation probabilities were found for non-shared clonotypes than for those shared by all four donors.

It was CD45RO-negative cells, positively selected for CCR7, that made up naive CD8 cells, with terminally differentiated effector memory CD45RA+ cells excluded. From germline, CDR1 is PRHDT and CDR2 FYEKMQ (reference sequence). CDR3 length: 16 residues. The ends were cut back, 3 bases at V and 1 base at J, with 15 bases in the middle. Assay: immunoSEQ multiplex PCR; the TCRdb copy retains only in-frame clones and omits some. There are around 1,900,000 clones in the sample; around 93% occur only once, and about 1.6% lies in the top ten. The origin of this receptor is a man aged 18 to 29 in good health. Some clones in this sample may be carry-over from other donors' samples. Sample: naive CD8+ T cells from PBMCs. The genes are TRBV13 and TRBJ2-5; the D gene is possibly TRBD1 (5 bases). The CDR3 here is CASSFRRGYSQETQYF. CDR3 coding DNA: TGTGCCAGCAGCTTCCGAAGGGGCTACTCCCAAGAGACCCAGTACTTC.